This passage covers 15 T cell receptor beta chains from one sample sequenced in a study of regulatory T cells in long-lasting Graves disease. Researchers made TCR beta libraries by using iRepertoire HTBI primers and running Arm-PCR on CDR3 regions. TCRdb redid the calling of the multiplex PCR reads with MiXCR, one entry per CDR3 protein. The repertoire holds just over 600,000 distinct CDR3 sequences, with approximately 15% as singletons. Noted time point: newly diagnosed GD, antithyroid drugs for less than 3 months. RNA isolated from PBMCs was used to make the TCR library. These sequences were also reported in another study, on T cells in Graves' hyperthyroidism and ophthalmopathy.

This sample comprised peripheral blood mononuclear cells (PBMCs), obtained at new diagnosis, from a patient treated with antithyroid drugs. The receptors originated from a woman in her twenties or thirties with Graves disease.

The V call is TRBV28, the J call TRBJ2-5; D is perhaps TRBD1 (7 bases). Per the germline V gene, CDR1 is MDHEN and CDR2 is SYDVKM. This CDR3 comprises 17 residues. Deletions cut 4 bases from V and 5 bases from J, with 23 bases between. CDR3 sequence: CASSWPLPGGYAETQYF. Here the CDR3 DNA reads TGTGCCAGCAGTTGGCCCCTACCAGGGGGGTACGCGGAGACCCAGTACTTC.

This clonotype showed up many times. The chain has TRBV6-5 and TRBJ1-1; D not certain. Trimming cost V 0 bases and J 4 bases, with 9 bases left between them. The CDR3 has 14 amino acids. In germline, CDR1 is MNHEY, CDR2 SVGAGI. CDR3 bases: TGTGCCAGCAGTTACTCCGGGTGGGGCACTGAAGCTTTCTTT. Translation gives CASSYSGWGTEAFF.

Ten or more counts support this clonotype. The rearrangement uses TRBV28 and TRBJ2-7; 7 nucleotides agree with TRBD2. The CDR3 length is 13 residues. Trimming took 8 bases from V and 7 from J; bases not matched to a gene: 11. Germline V gene data show CDR1 as MDHEN and CDR2 as SYDVKM. The CDR3, as DNA: TGTGCCAGCCTCCGGGGGGTACCGAATGAGCAGTACTTC. Encoded protein: CASLRGVPNEQYF. Based on the CDR3 plus reference TRBV28 and TRBJ2-7, the full variable domain is DVKVTQSSRYLVKRTGEKVFLECVQDMDHENMFWYRQDPGLGLRLIYFSYDVKMKEKGDIPEGYSVSREKKERFSLILESASTNQTSMYLCASLRGVPNEQYFGPGTRLTVT.

This clonotype was counted many times. V gene TRBV11-2 combines with J gene TRBJ2-7, with TRBD2 identical over 8 bases. Germline assignment: CDR1 SGHAT and CDR2 FQNNGV. This CDR3 comprises 18 residues. The junction had 17 bases not matched to a gene; V was cut back by 2 bases and J by 5 bases. The CDR3 region has the DNA TGTGCCAGCAGCTTATCGTTTGCGGGAGTAGCGGGATACGACGAGCAGTACTTC. Its protein is CASSLSFAGVAGYDEQYF.

This clonotype occurred a few times. The chain joins TRBV30 to TRBJ1-6; D is undetermined. The ends were cut back, 4 bases at V and 14 bases at J, with 15 bases in the middle. Germline V gene sequence: CDR1 GTSNPN, CDR2 SVGIG (reference sequence). The CDR3 sequence is 12 residues long. CDR3 in DNA: TGTGCCTGGACGGGGAGTTCTTTGACCCTCCACTTT. Translated: CAWTGSSLTLHF.

About this clonotype itself: The CDR3 ends on some other residue instead of the conserved phenylalanine or tryptophan, so this is likely a read error. This chain uses TRBV28 with TRBJ2-7; a possible D gene is TRBD2 (6 bases). Trimming left V 4 bases short and J 2 bases short, with 6 bases between. This CDR3 contains 12 residues. The V gene's germline CDR1 is MDHEN and CDR2 SYDVKM. The CDR3: CASSSGAYEQYL. Here the CDR3 DNA reads TGTGCCAGCAGTTCGGGGGCCTACGAGCAGTACCTC.

This chain connects TRBV19 to TRBJ2-7; D is perhaps TRBD2 (5 bases). The CDR3 totals 14 residues. The V gene's germline CDR1 is LNHDA and CDR2 SQIVND (reference sequence). Deletions cut 5 bases from V and 1 base from J, with 12 bases between. The CDR3 DNA reads TGTGCCAGTAGTCGGTTCAGCGGTTCCTACGAGCAGTACTTC. Encoded protein: CASSRFSGSYEQYF.

This clonotype was found many times. The rearrangement links TRBV12-3 or TRBV12-4 to TRBJ2-5; 7 bases align to TRBD1. V was clipped by 5 bases and J by 5 bases; unmatched bases: 26. The CDR3 contains 20 residues. CDR3 nucleotides: TGTGCCAGCAGTCCCCCTGCATACGGGCCGGCCACAGGGGATGTCGAGACCCAGTACTTC. Translated: CASSPPAYGPATGDVETQYF.

About this clonotype: A much larger clone lies a single base off, so this may be a read error. V gene TRBV20-1 combines with J gene TRBJ2-1, with 8 bases fitting TRBD2. The ends lost 3 bases at V and 10 bases at J; junction bases unmatched: 17. From germline, CDR1 is DFQATT and CDR2 SNEGSKA (reference sequence). The CDR3 is 16 amino acids. CDR3 bases: TGCAGTGCTAGGGGACTATCTAGCGGGCCCGGCTACGAGCAGTTCTTC. This sequence encodes CSARGLSSGPGYEQFF.

There are many counts of this clonotype. The rearrangement uses TRBV3-1 and TRBJ1-1; possible D gene TRBD1, 5 bases. V lost 1 base and J 1 base, leaving 7 bases between the germline ends. Germline V gene lookup returns CDR1 LGHDT and CDR2 YNNKEL (reference sequence). The CDR3 is made up of 14 amino acids. DNA for the CDR3: TGTGCCAGCAGCCAAGCAGGGAGGAACACTGAAGCTTTCTTT. Translation gives CASSQAGRNTEAFF.

The V gene is TRBV20-1, the J gene TRBJ2-1, with a weak D call TRBD1 (7 bases). The J call may be in error: the DNA end matches TRBJ2-5 better. Per the germline V gene, CDR1 is DFQATT and CDR2 is SNEGSKA (reference sequence). The CDR3 loop spans 12 amino acids. The CDR3 loop reads CSAQGRSETQYF. The CDR3 bases are TGCAGTGCACAGGGGAGGTCGGAGACCCAGTACTTC.

In its sample, this clonotype was seen many times. The V call is TRBV20-1, the J call TRBJ2-5; 9 bases match TRBD2. The CDR3 has 13 residues. The V and J ends lost 6 bases and 11 bases, in that order; junction bases with no gene match: 13. Germline V lookup: CDR1 DFQATT, CDR2 SNEGSKA (reference sequence). The CDR3 loop is CSARGGLAGFQYF. The CDR3 nucleotides are TGCAGTGCGCGCGGCGGCCTAGCGGGATTTCAGTACTTC.

For this clonotype: This may come from a read error, since a much larger clone is one base off. The conserved phenylalanine or tryptophan is not found at the CDR3 terminus, so this likely reflects a read error. The J gene is TRBJ1-2, the V gene TRBV6-1; no reliable D call. This CDR3 region has 15 residues. V was clipped by 4 bases and J by 6 bases, with 18 bases between them. Germline CDR1 and CDR2: MNHNS and SASEGT. CDR3 region: CASSVGPGSWNGYTL. DNA for the CDR3: TGTGCCAGCAGTGTAGGACCGGGAAGCTGGAATGGCTACACCCTC.

This clonotype was picked up a small number of times. The rearrangement links TRBV29-1 to TRBJ2-7; D is ambiguous. Germline CDR1 is SQVTM and CDR2 is ANQGSEA. The CDR3 spans 12 residues. Trimming cost V 5 bases and J 4 bases, with 12 bases left between them. CDR3: CSVSQDFYEQYF. As DNA, the CDR3 is TGCAGCGTTAGTCAGGATTTTTACGAGCAGTACTTC.

This clonotype showed up just a few times. V and J are TRBV20-1 and TRBJ1-1; D is undetermined. CDR3 length equals 16 residues. In germline, CDR1 is DFQATT, CDR2 SNEGSKA (reference sequence). The V end was cut by 1 base, the J end by 6 bases, with 21 bases between. CDR3 sequence reads: CSARVGSPIPRPEAFF. The CDR3 DNA follows: TGCAGTGCTAGAGTTGGCAGTCCCATACCTAGGCCTGAAGCTTTCTTT.